Presented here are 16 T cell receptor beta chains from one specimen sequenced in a study of shared clonotypes between healthy human individuals. Assay used: immunoSEQ multiplex PCR; TCRdb lists only in-frame clones, some missing. This sample yields some 2,500,000 clones, of which roughly 92% are seen a single time; around 0.35% belongs to the top ten. The sequenced sample consisted of naive CD4+ T cells from PBMCs. Subset indicated: CD45RA+ positively selected. The receptor source for this set is a man between 18 and 29 years old in good health. Some clones in this sample may be carry-over from other donors' samples.

This chain joins TRBV6-1 and TRBJ1-3, with a weak D call TRBD1 (6 bases). CDR3 size: 13 residues. Deletions cut 9 bases from V and 2 bases from J, with 11 bases between. Germline V CDR1 and CDR2: MNHNS, SASEGT. The CDR3 nucleotides are TGTGCCAGGGACCAGGGGCCTGGAAACACCATATATTTT. Amino acids: CARDQGPGNTIYF.

V is TRBV5-1 and J is TRBJ2-2; 11 bases fit TRBD2. Losses at the gene ends were 4 bases for V and 4 bases for J; bases not matched to a gene: 9. Germline CDR1 is SGHRS and CDR2 is YFSETQ. This CDR3 has 17 amino acids. The CDR3 DNA reads as TGCGCCAGCAGCGACATAGCGGGAGGGGGTATCACCGGGGAGCTGTTTTTT. It translates to CASSDIAGGGITGELFF.

The chain employs TRBV2 and TRBJ2-1; D gene ambiguous. The CDR3 is 11 amino acids. V lost 10 bases to trimming and J lost 1 base, with 5 bases between them. CDR1 is SNHLY, CDR2 FYNNEI, per germline. As DNA, the CDR3 is TGTGCCACCAGGTCCTACAATGAGCAGTTCTTC. It encodes CATRSYNEQFF.

The chain employs TRBV4-1 and TRBJ2-7, with D perhaps matching TRBD2 (5 bases). CDR3 length equals 14 residues. In germline, CDR1 is MGHRA, CDR2 YSYEKL. Trimming shortened V by 2 bases and J by 0 bases, and 8 bases separated the two germline ends. CDR3 sequence reads: CASSQLGSSYEQYF. The CDR3 nucleotides read TGCGCCAGCAGCCAATTGGGGAGCTCCTACGAGCAGTACTTC.

This chain links TRBV11-2 with TRBJ2-5; D gene uncertain. CDR1 and CDR2 (germline): SGHAT, FQNNGV. The CDR3 covers 15 residues. V was cut by 5 bases and J by 0 bases, with 13 bases left in between. CDR3 DNA sequence: TGTGCCAGCAGCCGAATAGGGCCTTACCAAGAGACCCAGTACTTC. Protein: CASSRIGPYQETQYF. Drawing the rest from reference TRBV11-2 and TRBJ2-5, the complete variable domain is EAGVAQSPRYKIIEKRQSVAFWCNPISGHATLYWYQQILGQGPKLLIQFQNNGVVDDSQLPKDRFSAERLKGVDSTLKIQPAKLEDSAVYLCASSRIGPYQETQYFGPGTRLLVL.

The rearrangement uses TRBV28 and TRBJ1-2; D is unresolved. Germline-derived CDR1 and CDR2 are MDHEN and SYDVKM. The CDR3 sequence is 12 residues long. Trimming left V 5 bases short and J 4 bases short, with 8 bases between. Here the CDR3 reads CASSAPGYGYTF. Written as DNA, the CDR3 is TGTGCCAGCAGTGCCCCGGGCTATGGCTACACCTTC.

This chain joins TRBV11-2 and TRBJ1-1; D is perhaps TRBD1 (5 bases). V was cut by 6 bases and J by 10 bases, with 15 bases left in between. CDR3 length equals 12 residues. Germline V gene sequence: CDR1 SGHAT, CDR2 FQNNGV. CDR3 protein: CASSLGGSAAFF. The CDR3 nucleotides are TGTGCCAGCAGTCTGGGGGGGAGTGCAGCTTTCTTT.

This chain links TRBV5-1 with TRBJ2-2, with D uncertain. CDR3 length equals 14 residues. Trimming took off 7 bases at V and 6 bases at J, with 16 bases between the two ends. The V gene's germline CDR1 is SGHRS and CDR2 YFSETQ. The DNA of the CDR3 is TGCGCCAGCGGTTTAGGGCTCCCCCCCGGGGAGCTGTTTTTT. Translated: CASGLGLPPGELFF.

The CDR3 DNA follows: TGTGCCAGCAGTTCAAGGGCTAGACCCTACAATGAGCAGTTCTTC. This translates into CASSSRARPYNEQFF. This chain joins TRBV27 and TRBJ2-1; D is ambiguous. V was shortened by 4 bases and J by 2 bases, with 12 bases between the two germline ends. Germline assignment: CDR1 MNHEY and CDR2 SMNVEV (reference sequence). The CDR3 is 15 residues long.

Note on this clone: This specimen includes other DNA sequences encoding the same CDR3. The gene calls are TRBV6-5 and TRBJ1-2, with 9 bases that match TRBD1. CDR3 length: 15 amino acids. V trimming: 0 bases; J trimming: 2 bases; junction bases outside the gene matches: 1. The germline CDR1 and CDR2 sequences are MNHEY and SVGAGI. CDR3 nucleotide sequence: TGTGCCAGCAGTTACTCCGGGACAGGGAACTATGGCTACACCTTC. Its protein product is CASSYSGTGNYGYTF.

This chain connects TRBV4-3 to TRBJ2-3; TRBD2 is a possible D gene (5 bases). Germline V gene data show CDR1 as LGHNA and CDR2 as YSLEER. The CDR3 has 14 residues. Trimming left V 0 bases short and J 9 bases short, with 13 bases between. CDR3 residues: CASSQDSRANTQYF. CDR3 DNA: TGCGCCAGCAGCCAAGACTCGCGGGCTAACACGCAGTATTTT.

V is TRBV4-3 and J is TRBJ1-2; the D is unclear. The CDR3 runs 15 residues. The germline V and J ends were trimmed by 0 bases and 4 bases, with 12 bases remaining between them. Germline V gene sequence: CDR1 LGHNA, CDR2 YSLEER. CDR3 sequence reads: CASSQDVDWSYGYTF. The CDR3 DNA reads TGCGCCAGCAGCCAAGATGTAGACTGGAGCTATGGCTACACCTTC.

This clone was observed once. J is TRBJ2-7 and V is TRBV15; D is perhaps TRBD2 (6 bases). V was shortened by 5 bases and J by 5 bases, with 13 bases between the two germline ends. There are 13 residues in the CDR3. Per the germline V gene, CDR1 is LNHNV and CDR2 is YYDKDF (reference sequence). The chain's CDR3 is CATSARLGNEQYF. CDR3 nucleotide sequence: TGTGCCACCAGCGCCCGACTAGGCAACGAGCAGTACTTC.

The chain links TRBV18 to TRBJ1-1, with a possible D match to TRBD1 (5 bases). CDR1 is KGHSH, CDR2 LQKENI, per germline. The CDR3 has 15 amino acids. V lost 0 bases and J lost 1, with 9 bases in between. The CDR3 nucleotides read TGTGCCAGCTCACCACCGGCCAGGGAGAACACTGAAGCTTTCTTT. It encodes CASSPPARENTEAFF.

V and J are TRBV6-6 and TRBJ1-4; D is possibly TRBD1 (6 bases). This CDR3 spans 14 amino acids. V was clipped by 5 bases and J by 8 bases, with 15 bases between them. Germline CDR1 reads MNHNY; CDR2 reads SVGAGI (reference sequence). The CDR3 is CASSPRGLEEKLFF. The CDR3 nucleotides are TGTGCCAGCAGTCCACGGGGGCTTGAGGAAAAACTGTTTTTT.

The J gene is TRBJ1-5, the V gene TRBV21-1. TRBV21-1 is deemed a pseudogene. The CDR3 is 14 residues long. The CDR3 bases are TGTGCCAGCAGCAAAGGGCGCGGTGGACAGCCCCAGCATTTT. Translation: CASSKGRGGQPQHF.